This TCR beta chain was found in a study of blood T cell repertoires in COVID-19 (dated by TCRdb to about 2020). Study-wide context: Samples covering the acute and convalescent phases of COVID-19 were provided by collaborators in the United States, Italy and Spain. The material from the prospective study consisted of cDNA or gDNA derived from T cells, B-cell-depleted T cells, or PBMCs. Deeply sampled blood TCRbeta repertoires from subjects exposed to, actively infected with, or recovered from COVID-19 were included in the dataset. The repertoires were released in a freely available public database meant as a resource for research on the immune response to SARS-CoV-2. Samples came from the ongoing ImmuneRACE study (first 160 participants) plus 1,254 subjects from 6 global collaborators. A de-identified subject ID, COVID-19 status, age in years and sex were almost always included in the sample metadata. Where available, HLA class I and class II types were taken from metadata supplied by the sample provider and were not determined by assay-based typing.

Beyond this particular receptor, the publication reports: The quantity of clinical and demographic metadata differed by source and by participant and was supplied without curation.

Collaborating institutions collected whole blood in K2EDTA tubes following their own protocols. For TCRbeta analysis, collaborators shipped samples as frozen whole blood, isolated PBMCs, or DNA extracted from either of those sample types. Via the germline V gene, CDR1 is SGHTA and CDR2 FQGTGA. V is cut by 4 bases and J by 6 bases, and the space between the germline ends is 12 bases. From its cysteine to its phenylalanine, the CDR3 spans 13 amino acids. CDR3 DNA only is kept here, 39 bases in frame from base 1. TCRbeta CDR3 regions were amplified from genomic DNA by means of the immunoSEQ Assay, a bias-controlled multiplex PCR. Per the source publication's procedure: Nucleated cell counts per sample were estimated from amplification of reference gene primers within the assay. To quantify the absolute abundance of each unique TCRbeta CDR3 rearrangement, sequence reads were collapsed and filtered. For each sample, productive Simpson clonality was calculated as the square root of Simpson's diversity index over productive rearrangements. TCRdb's version of the immuneACCESS table is confined to in-frame rearrangements and falls short of the full clone set. An unresolved V gene accounts for under half of the shortfall where checked; the remainder is of unknown origin. The DNA gave D and trimming, while V, J and clone size come from that table. The sample yields about 58,000 clones; around 90% were counted once. Clones ranked in the top ten supply around 1.5% of the sample.

With respect to this clone: Its specific antigen is unknown. No much larger clone is present one base from it, and per-base qualities are unavailable.

The chain is assembled from TRBV7-3 and TRBJ1-2; the D gene cannot be named for sure. This receptor was identified in a man between 60 and 75 years old with acute or convalescent COVID-19. The sample consisted of peripheral blood. The sequence in DNA is TGTGCCAGCAGCTCCCGGGATGGGAATGGCTACACCTTC. This yields the protein CASSSRDGNGYTF.